This entry describes one TCR beta chain. The data originate from a study of early T cells in non-severe SARS-CoV-2 infection. TCRdb ran MiXCR on the 5' RACE reads and lists one entry per CDR3 protein. The data show 70,000 to 90,000 distinct CDR3 sequences, about 10% seen once. V shed 5 bases and J shed 7 bases, with 18 bases lying between them. The CDR3 spans 15 residues. CDR1 and CDR2 from the germline V gene are MNHNY and SVGAGI (reference sequence). The origin of this receptor is an adult who was a healthcare worker with PCR-confirmed SARS-CoV-2 infection or an uninfected control (not recorded which). The chain couples TRBV6-6 to TRBJ1-3; D gene ambiguous. The sample in question was whole blood, obtained at baseline. The CDR3 DNA is TGTGCCAGCAGTCTACCGGGTGGAGAGATGAACACCATATATTTT. Encoded protein: CASSLPGGEMNTIYF.